This T cell receptor (beta chain) was identified during a study of blood T cells in healthy people across ages. The CDR3 sequence is 15 residues long. Losses at the gene ends were 3 bases for V and 5 bases for J; bases not matched to a gene: 9. Germline CDR1 DFQATT, CDR2 SNEGSKA (reference sequence). Peripheral blood was drawn, around 9.5 milliliters per donor. PCR was performed a second time for roughly 7 to 12 cycles using a sample-barcoded 5' primer and a J-beta primer mix. TCRdb itself ran the 5' RACE reads through MiXCR, one entry per CDR3 protein. The data show over 750,000 distinct CDR3 sequences, around 25% seen once. These sequences were also reported in another study, on T cells of mothers and their children. That study reports: Amplification in the second PCR used the M1S primer, which added sample barcodes and 2-4 random nucleotides. With unrelated pairs as the comparison, related mother-child pairs had a slightly higher overlap that was not significant.

This chain joins TRBV20-1 and TRBJ2-2, with 7 nucleotides matching TRBD1. This sequence was found in a boy younger than 18 in good health. Input material: blood. The DNA for the CDR3 is TGCAGTGCTAGTGGGACAGCCTTTGGGACCGGGGAGCTGTTTTTT. It is translated as CSASGTAFGTGELFF.